Listed below are T cell receptor beta chains from one sample, sequenced in a study of blood T cell repertoires in COVID-19. Using immunoSEQ multiplex PCR, the repertoire was profiled, and TCRdb retains in-frame clones only, with some absent. The data contain roughly 130,000 clones, roughly 83% of them singletons. The sequenced sample consisted of peripheral blood. These receptor sequences come from a woman aged 80 or older with acute or convalescent COVID-19. Each CDR3 is given with its conserved first and last residue. Fields, in order: D gene, clone size, V gene, J gene, CDR3 protein, CDR3 DNA. D genes are given only for firm matches. Clone size appears in some rows only: once, few, many, or a class for an expanded clone.

-	once	TRBV5-5	TRBJ1-3	CASSLTLFSGGNTIYF	TGTGCCAGCAGCTTGACGCTATTTAGCGGGGGAAACACCATATATTTT
-	-	TRBV30	TRBJ1-2	CAWSDIRSPGGRGYTF	TGTGCCTGGAGTGATATAAGGTCTCCGGGGGGTAGAGGCTACACCTTC
TRBD2	-	TRBV5-5	TRBJ2-7	CASSRWEGREQYF	TGTGCCAGCAGCCGGTGGGAGGGTCGGGAGCAGTACTTC
-	once	TRBV7-2	TRBJ1-4	CASSEGGALREKLFF	TGTGCCAGCAGTGAAGGGGGGGCGCTACGGGAAAAACTGTTTTTT
-	-	TRBV25-1	TRBJ1-4	CASRFDEKLFF	TGTGCCAGCAGGTTCGATGAAAAACTGTTTTTT
-	-	TRBV5-8	TRBJ1-2	CASSPPGGNYGYTF	TGTGCCAGCAGCCCACCGGGGGGGAACTATGGCTACACCTTC
-	few	TRBV5-1	TRBJ2-7	CASSPGPSDKTYEQYF	TGCGCCAGCAGCCCTGGCCCCTCGGACAAAACCTACGAGCAGTACTTC
-	-	TRBV10-3	TRBJ2-3	CAIARWYSPTSTDTQYF	TGTGCCATCGCCCGGTGGTATAGCCCTACTAGCACAGATACGCAGTATTTT
TRBD1	-	TRBV7-9	TRBJ1-5	CASSTTGDQPQHF	TGTGCCAGCAGTACCACAGGGGATCAGCCCCAGCATTTT
TRBD1	-	TRBV9	TRBJ1-6	CASSVGQGGSSPLHF	TGTGCCAGCAGCGTAGGACAGGGGGGAAGTTCACCCCTCCACTTT
-	-	TRBV3-1/TRBV3-2	TRBJ2-2	CASSQDRLAPTGELFF	TGTGCCAGCAGCCAAGACCGGCTAGCCCCCACCGGGGAGCTGTTTTTT
-	-	TRBV7-9	TRBJ1-4	CASSLGTDAREKLFF	TGTGCCAGCAGCTTAGGGACTGACGCCCGTGAAAAACTGTTTTTT
-	-	TRBV2	TRBJ1-5	CASSGGVSHSNQPQHF	TGTGCCAGCAGTGGCGGGGTTTCACATAGCAATCAGCCCCAGCATTTT
-	-	TRBV5-3	TRBJ1-4	CARSFFPLSGQYNEKLFF	TGTGCCAGAAGCTTCTTCCCTCTTTCCGGACAGTACAATGAAAAACTGTTTTTT
-	few	TRBV4-1	TRBJ1-6	CASSPVMSGNSPLHF	TGCGCCAGCAGCCCCGTCATGTCCGGGAATTCACCCCTCCACTTT